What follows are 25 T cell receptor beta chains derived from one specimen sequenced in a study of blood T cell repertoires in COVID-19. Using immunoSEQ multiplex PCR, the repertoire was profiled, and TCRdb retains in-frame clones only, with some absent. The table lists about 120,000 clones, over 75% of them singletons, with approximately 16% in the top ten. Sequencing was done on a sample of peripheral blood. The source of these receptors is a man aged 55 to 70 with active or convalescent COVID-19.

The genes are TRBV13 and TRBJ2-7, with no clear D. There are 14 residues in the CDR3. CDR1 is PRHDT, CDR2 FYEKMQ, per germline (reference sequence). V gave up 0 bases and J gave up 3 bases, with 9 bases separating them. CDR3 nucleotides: TGTGCCAGCAGCTTAGGAACCGAACTCTACGAGCAGTACTTC. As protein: CASSLGTELYEQYF.

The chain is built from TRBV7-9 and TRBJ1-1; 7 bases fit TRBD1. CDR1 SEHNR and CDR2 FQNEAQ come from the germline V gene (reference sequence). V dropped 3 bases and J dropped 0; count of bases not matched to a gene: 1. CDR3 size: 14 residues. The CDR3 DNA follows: TGTGCCAGCAGCTTTGGGACAGTGAACACTGAAGCTTTCTTT. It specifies CASSFGTVNTEAFF. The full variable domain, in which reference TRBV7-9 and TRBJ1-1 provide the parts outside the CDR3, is DTGVSQNPRHKITKRGQNVTFRCDPISEHNRLYWYRQTLGQGPEFLTYFQNEAQLEKSRLLSDRFSAERPKGSFSTLEIQRTEQGDSAMYLCASSFGTVNTEAFFGQGTRLTVV.

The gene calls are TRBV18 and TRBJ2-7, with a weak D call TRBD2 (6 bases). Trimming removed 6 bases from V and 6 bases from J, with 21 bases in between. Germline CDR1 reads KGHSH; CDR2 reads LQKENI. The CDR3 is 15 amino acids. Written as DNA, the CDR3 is TGTGCCAGCTCCCCCCGGGGAGGCCACCAATTCGAGCAGTACTTC. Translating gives CASSPRGGHQFEQYF.

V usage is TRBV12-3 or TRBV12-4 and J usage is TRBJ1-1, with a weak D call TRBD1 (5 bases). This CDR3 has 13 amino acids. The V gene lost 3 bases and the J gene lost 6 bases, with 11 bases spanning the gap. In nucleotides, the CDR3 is TGTGCCAGCAGTTTTCTTTCGGGGGCTGAAGCTTTCTTT. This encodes CASSFLSGAEAFF.

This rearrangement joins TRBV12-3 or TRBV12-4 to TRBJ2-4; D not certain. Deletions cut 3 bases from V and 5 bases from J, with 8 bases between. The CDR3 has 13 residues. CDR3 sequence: CASSFFGQNIQYF. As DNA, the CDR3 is TGTGCCAGCAGTTTTTTTGGCCAAAACATTCAGTACTTC.

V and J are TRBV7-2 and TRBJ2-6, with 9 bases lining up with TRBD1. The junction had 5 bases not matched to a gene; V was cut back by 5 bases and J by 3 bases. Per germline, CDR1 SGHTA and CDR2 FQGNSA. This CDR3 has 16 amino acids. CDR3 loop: CASSATGGVGANVLTF. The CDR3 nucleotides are TGTGCCAGCAGCGCCACAGGGGGCGTTGGGGCCAACGTCCTGACTTTC.

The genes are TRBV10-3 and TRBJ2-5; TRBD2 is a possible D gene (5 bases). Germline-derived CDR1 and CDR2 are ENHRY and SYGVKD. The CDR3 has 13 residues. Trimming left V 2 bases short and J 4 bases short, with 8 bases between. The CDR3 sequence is CAISETSLETQYF. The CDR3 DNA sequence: TGTGCCATCAGTGAGACTAGTCTAGAGACCCAGTACTTC.

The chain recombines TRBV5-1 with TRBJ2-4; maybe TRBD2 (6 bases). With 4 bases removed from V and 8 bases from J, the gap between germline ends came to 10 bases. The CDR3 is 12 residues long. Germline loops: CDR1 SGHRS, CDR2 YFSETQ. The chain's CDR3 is CASSGGRDIQYF. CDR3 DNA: TGCGCCAGCAGCGGGGGGAGAGACATTCAGTACTTC.

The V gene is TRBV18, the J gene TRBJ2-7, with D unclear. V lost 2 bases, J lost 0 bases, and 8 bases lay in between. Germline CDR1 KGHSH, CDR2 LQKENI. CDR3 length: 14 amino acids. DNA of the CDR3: TGTGCCAGCTCACCAGCCGGGTTCTCCTACGAGCAGTACTTC. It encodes CASSPAGFSYEQYF. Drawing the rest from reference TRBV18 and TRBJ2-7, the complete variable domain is NAGVMQNPRHLVRRRGQEARLRCSPMKGHSHVYWYRQLPEEGLKFMVYLQKENIIDESGMPKERFSAEFPKEGPSILRIQQVVRGDSAAYFCASSPAGFSYEQYFGPGTRLTVT.

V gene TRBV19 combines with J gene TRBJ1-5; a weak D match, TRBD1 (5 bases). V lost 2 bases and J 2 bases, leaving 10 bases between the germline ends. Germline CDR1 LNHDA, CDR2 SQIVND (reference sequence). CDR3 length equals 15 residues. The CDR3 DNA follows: TGTGCCAGTAGTATACTCGGCAGGGGCAATCAGCCCCAGCATTTT. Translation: CASSILGRGNQPQHF.

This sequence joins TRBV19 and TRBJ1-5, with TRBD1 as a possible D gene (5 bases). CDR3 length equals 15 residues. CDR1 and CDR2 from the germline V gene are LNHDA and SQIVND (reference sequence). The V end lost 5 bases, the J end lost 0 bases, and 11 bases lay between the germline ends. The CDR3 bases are TGTGCCAGTAGTGACGGGGACTATAGCAATCAGCCCCAGCATTTT. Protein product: CASSDGDYSNQPQHF.

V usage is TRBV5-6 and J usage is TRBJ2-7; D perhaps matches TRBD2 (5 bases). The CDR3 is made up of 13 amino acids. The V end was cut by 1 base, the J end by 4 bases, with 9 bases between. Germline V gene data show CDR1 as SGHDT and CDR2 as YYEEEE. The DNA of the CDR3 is TGTGCCAGCAGCTTGACGGACTCGTACGAGCAGTACTTC. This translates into CASSLTDSYEQYF.

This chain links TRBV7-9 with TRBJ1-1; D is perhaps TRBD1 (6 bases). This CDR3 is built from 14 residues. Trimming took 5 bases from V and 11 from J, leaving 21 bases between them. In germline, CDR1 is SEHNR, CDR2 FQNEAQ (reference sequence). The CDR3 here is CASSPPGVGAGAFF. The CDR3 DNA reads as TGTGCCAGCAGCCCCCCCGGCGTGGGGGCTGGGGCTTTCTTT.

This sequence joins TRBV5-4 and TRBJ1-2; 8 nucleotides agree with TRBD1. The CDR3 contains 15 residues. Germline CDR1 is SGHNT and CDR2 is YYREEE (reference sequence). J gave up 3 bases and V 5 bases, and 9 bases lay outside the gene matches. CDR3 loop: CASSPRGRGDYGYTF. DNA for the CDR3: TGTGCCAGCAGTCCCAGGGGGCGCGGGGACTATGGCTACACCTTC.

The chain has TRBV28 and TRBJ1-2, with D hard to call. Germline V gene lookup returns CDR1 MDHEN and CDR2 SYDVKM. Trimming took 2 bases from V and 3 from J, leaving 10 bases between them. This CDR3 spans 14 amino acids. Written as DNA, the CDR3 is TGTGCCAGCAGTTTAGGAGAGAAAGACTATGGCTACACCTTC. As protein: CASSLGEKDYGYTF.

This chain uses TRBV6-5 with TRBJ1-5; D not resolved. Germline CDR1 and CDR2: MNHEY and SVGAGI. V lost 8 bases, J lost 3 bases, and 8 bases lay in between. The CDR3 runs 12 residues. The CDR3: CASGRNNQPQHF. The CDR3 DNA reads TGTGCCAGCGGCAGGAACAATCAGCCCCAGCATTTT.

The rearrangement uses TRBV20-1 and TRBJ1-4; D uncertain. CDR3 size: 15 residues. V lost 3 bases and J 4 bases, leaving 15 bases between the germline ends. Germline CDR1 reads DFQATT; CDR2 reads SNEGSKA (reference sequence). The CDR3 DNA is TGCAGTGCTAGTTTGGGTGGCAGCGGTAATGAAAAACTGTTTTTT. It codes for CSASLGGSGNEKLFF.

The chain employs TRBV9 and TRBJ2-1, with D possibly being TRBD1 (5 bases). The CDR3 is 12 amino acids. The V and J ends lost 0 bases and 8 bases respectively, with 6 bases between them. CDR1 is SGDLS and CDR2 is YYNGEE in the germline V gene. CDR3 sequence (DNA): TGTGCCAGCAGCGTAGTGACAGATGAGCAGTTCTTC. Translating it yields CASSVVTDEQFF.

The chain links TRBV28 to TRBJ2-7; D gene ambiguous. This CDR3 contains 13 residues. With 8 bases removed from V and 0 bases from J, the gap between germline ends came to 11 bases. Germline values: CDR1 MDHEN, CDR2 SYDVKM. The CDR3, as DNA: TGTGCCAGCGGTGGTGTCTACTCCTACGAGCAGTACTTC. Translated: CASGGVYSYEQYF.

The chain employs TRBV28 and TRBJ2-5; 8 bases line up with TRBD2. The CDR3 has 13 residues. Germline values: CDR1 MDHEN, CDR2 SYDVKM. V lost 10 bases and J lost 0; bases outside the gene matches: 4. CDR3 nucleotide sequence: TGTGCCACCCGACTAGCGAACCAAGAGACCCAGTACTTC. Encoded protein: CATRLANQETQYF.

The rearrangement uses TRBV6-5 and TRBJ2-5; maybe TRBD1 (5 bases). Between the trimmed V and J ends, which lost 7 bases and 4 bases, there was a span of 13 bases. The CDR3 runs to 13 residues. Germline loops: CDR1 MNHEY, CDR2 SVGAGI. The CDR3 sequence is CASTARAGETQYF. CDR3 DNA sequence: TGTGCCAGCACAGCCAGGGCAGGAGAGACCCAGTACTTC.

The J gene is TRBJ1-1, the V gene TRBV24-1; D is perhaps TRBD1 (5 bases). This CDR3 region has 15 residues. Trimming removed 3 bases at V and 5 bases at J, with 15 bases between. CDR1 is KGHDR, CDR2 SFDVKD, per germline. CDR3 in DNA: TGTGCCACCAGTGATACCGGACGGGGGGGAACTGAAGCTTTCTTT. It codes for CATSDTGRGGTEAFF.

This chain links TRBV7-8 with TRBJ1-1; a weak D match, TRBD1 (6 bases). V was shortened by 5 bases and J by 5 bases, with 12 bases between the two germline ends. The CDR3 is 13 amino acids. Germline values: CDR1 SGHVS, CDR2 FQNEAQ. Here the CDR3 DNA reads TGTGCCAGCAGCCAGGGGCCTACAACTGAAGCTTTCTTT. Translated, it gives CASSQGPTTEAFF.

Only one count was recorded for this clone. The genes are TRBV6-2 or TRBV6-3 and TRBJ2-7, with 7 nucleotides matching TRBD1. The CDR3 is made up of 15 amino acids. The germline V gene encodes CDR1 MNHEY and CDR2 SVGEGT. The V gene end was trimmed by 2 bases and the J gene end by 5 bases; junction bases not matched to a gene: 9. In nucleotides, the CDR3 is TGTGCCAGCAGTTACGGCTACAGGGGTGGGAACGAGCAGTACTTC. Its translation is CASSYGYRGGNEQYF.

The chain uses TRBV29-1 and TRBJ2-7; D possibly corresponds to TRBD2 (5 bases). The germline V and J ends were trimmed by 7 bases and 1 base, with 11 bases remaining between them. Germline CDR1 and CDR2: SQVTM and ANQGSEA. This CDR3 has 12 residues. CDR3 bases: TGCAGCGCTCGACGGGGATCCTACGAGCAGTACTTC. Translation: CSARRGSYEQYF.